This T cell receptor beta chain was recorded in a study of response to subunit inactivated influenza vaccine. Broader study findings: Each seasonal influenza vaccination recruits few new T cells, the authors suggested.

TCRdb redid the calling of the RT-PCR reads with MiXCR, one entry per CDR3 protein. The sample shows fewer than 350,000 distinct CDR3 sequences, less than 25% of them seen only once. On this clonotype itself: What it binds is unknown.

The TCR sequence derives from a man between 45 and 75 years old who received an inactivated influenza vaccine. Material: PBMCs from blood, obtained approximately 20 months after vaccination.

CDR3 residues: CASSPGQTDNSPLHF. CDR3 nucleotides: TGTGCCAGCTCACCGGGACAGACAGATAATTCACCCCTCCACTTT. V is TRBV18 and J is TRBJ1-6; TRBD1 agrees at 7 bases. CDR1 is KGHSH, CDR2 LQKENI, per germline. The CDR3 consists of 15 residues. J lost 5 bases, V lost 3 bases, and 4 bases had no gene match.